This TCR beta chain was obtained from a study of blood T cell repertoires in COVID-19. On the study more broadly: Nucleic acid was either cDNA or gDNA, and it came from T cells, B-cell-depleted T cells, or PBMCs.

The germline V gene encodes CDR1 MGHRA and CDR2 YSYEKL. J gave up 4 bases and V 4 bases, and 5 bases lay outside the gene matches. This CDR3 has 14 residues. In the authors' workflow: How many nucleated cells were present was estimated from reference gene primer amplification. This table comes from immunoSEQ multiplex PCR, and its TCRdb copy is limited to in-frame clones, with some not included. V, J and clone size were drawn from that table, and D and trimming were deduced from the DNA. The sample includes roughly 200,000 clones, 80% to 85% of them seen just once. The sample was peripheral blood. The genes are TRBV4-1 and TRBJ2-5; 8 bases map to TRBD2. The TCR comes from a man aged 45 to 65 with active or convalescent COVID-19. In DNA form, the CDR3 reads TGCGCCAGCAGCCCGCCGGGACTAGGAGAGACCCAGTACTTC. This codes for CASSPPGLGETQYF.